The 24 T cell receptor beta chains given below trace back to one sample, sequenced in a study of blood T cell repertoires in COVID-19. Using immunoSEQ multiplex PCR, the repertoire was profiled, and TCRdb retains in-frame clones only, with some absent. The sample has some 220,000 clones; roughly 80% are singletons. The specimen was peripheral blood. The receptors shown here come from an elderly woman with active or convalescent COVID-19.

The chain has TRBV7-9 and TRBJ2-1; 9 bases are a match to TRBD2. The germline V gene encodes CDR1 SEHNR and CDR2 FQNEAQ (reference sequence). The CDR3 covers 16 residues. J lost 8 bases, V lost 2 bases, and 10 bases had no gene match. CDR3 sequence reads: CASSLTGGRAVDEQFF. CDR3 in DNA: TGTGCCAGCAGCTTAACAGGCGGGAGGGCCGTAGATGAGCAGTTCTTC.

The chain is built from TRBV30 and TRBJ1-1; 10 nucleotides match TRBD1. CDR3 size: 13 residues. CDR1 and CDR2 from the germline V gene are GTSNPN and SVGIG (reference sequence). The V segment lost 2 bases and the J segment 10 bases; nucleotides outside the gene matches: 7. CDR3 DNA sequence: TGTGCCTGGAGTTTAGGGACAGGGGACATAGCTTTCTTT. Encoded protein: CAWSLGTGDIAFF.

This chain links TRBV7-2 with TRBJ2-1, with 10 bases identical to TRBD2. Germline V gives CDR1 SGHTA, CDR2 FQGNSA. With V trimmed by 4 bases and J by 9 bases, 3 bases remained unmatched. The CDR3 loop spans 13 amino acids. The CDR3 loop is CASSSWTSGEQFF. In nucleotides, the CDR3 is TGTGCCAGCAGCTCGTGGACTAGCGGTGAGCAGTTCTTC.

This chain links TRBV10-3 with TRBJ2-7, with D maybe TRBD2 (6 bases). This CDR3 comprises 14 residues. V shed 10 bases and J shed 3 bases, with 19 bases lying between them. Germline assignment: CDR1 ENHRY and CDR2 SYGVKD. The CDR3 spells CATSTGTSSYEQYF. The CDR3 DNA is TGTGCCACCTCGACCGGGACTTCGAGCTACGAGCAGTACTTC.

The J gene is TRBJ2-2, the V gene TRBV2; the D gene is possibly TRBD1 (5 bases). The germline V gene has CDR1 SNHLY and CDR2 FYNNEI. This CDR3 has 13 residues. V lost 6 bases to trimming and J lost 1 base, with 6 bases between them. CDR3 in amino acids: CASRQGNTGELFF. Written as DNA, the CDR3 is TGTGCCAGCAGGCAGGGGAACACCGGGGAGCTGTTTTTT.

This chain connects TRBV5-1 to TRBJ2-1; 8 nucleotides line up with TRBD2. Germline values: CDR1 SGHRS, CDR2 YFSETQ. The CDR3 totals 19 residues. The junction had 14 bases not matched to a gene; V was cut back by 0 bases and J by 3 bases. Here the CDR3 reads CASSLAGSGSKYYYNEQFF. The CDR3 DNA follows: TGCGCCAGCAGCTTGGCCGGGAGCGGGAGTAAGTACTACTACAATGAGCAGTTCTTC.

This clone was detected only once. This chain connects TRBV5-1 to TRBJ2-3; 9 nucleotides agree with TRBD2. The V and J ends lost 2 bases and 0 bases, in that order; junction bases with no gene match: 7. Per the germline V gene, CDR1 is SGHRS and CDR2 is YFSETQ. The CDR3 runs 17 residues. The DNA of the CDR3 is TGCGCCAGCAGCTTATATTCTAGCGGGGCTAGCACAGATACGCAGTATTTT. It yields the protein CASSLYSSGASTDTQYF.

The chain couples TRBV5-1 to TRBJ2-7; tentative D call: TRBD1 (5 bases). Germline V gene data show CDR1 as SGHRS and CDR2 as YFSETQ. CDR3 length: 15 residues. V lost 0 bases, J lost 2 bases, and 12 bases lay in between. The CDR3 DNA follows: TGCGCCAGCAGCTTGGCCAAGCAGGGCCCCTACGAGCAGTACTTC. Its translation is CASSLAKQGPYEQYF.

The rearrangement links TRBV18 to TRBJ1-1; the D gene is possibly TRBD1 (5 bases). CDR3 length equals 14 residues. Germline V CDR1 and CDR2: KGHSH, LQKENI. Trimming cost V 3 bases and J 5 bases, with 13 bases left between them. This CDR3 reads CASSPIGARTEAFF. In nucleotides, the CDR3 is TGTGCCAGCTCACCGATTGGGGCACGGACTGAAGCTTTCTTT.

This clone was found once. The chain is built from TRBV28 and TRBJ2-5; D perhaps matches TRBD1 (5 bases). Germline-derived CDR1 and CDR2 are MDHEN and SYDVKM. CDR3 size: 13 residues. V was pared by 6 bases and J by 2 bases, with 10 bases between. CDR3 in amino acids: CASSPGLQETQYF. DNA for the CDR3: TGTGCCAGCAGCCCAGGGCTACAAGAGACCCAGTACTTC.

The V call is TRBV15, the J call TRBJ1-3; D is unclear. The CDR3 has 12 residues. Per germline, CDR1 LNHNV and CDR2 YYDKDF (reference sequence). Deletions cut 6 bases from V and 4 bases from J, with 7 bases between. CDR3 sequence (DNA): TGTGCCACCAGTGTAGCCGGAAACACCATATATTTT. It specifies CATSVAGNTIYF.

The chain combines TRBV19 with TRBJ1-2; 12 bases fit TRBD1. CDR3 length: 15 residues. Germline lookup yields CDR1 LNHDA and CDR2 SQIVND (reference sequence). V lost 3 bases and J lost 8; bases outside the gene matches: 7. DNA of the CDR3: TGTGCCAGTAGTATCCCCGGGACAGGGGGCTTCGGCTACACCTTC. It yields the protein CASSIPGTGGFGYTF.

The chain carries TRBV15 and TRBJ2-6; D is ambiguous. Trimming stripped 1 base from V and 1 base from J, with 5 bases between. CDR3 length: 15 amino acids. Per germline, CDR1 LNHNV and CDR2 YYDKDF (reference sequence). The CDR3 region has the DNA TGTGCCACCAGCAGAGTTGCGTCTGGGGCCAACGTCCTGACTTTC. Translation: CATSRVASGANVLTF.

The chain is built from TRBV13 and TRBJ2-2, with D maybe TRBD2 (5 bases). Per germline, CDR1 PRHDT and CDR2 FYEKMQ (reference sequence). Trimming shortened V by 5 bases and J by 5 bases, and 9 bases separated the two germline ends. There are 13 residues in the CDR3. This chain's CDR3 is CASSKRRTGELFF. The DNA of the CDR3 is TGTGCCAGCAGCAAACGGAGGACCGGGGAGCTGTTTTTT.

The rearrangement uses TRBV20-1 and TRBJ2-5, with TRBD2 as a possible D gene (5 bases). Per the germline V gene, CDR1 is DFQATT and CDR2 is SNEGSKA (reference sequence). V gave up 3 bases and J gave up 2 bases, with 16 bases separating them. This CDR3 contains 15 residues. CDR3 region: CSASDPGVSQETQYF. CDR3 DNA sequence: TGCAGTGCTAGTGACCCCGGGGTTAGTCAAGAGACCCAGTACTTC.

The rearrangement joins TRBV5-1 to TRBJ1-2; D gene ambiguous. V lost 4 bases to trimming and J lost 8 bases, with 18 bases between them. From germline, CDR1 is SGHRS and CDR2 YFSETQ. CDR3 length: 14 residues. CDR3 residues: CASSNTTGSFGYTF. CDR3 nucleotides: TGCGCCAGCAGCAATACTACCGGGTCCTTCGGCTACACCTTC. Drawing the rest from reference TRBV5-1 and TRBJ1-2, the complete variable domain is KAGVTQTPRYLIKTRGQQVTLSCSPISGHRSVSWYQQTPGQGLQFLFEYFSETQRNKGNFPGRFSGRQFSNSRSEMNVSTLELGDSALYLCASSNTTGSFGYTFGSGTRLTVV.

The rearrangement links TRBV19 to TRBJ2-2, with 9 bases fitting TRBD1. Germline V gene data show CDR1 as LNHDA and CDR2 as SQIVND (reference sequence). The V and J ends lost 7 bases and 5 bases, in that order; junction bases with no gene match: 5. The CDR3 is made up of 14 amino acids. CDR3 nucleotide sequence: TGTGCCAGTAATACCGGGACAGGGACCGGGGAGCTGTTTTTT. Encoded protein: CASNTGTGTGELFF.

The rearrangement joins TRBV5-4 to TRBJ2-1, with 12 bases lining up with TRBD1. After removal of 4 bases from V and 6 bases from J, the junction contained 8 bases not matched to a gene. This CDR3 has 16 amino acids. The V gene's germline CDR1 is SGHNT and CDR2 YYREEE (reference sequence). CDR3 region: CASSRGGQGAVNEQFF. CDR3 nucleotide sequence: TGTGCCAGCAGCAGGGGGGGACAGGGGGCGGTCAATGAGCAGTTCTTC. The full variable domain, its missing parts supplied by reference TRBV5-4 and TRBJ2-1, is ETGVTQSPTHLIKTRGQQVTLRCSSQSGHNTVSWYQQALGQGPQFIFQYYREEENGRGNFPPRFSGLQFPNYSSELNVNALELDDSALYLCASSRGGQGAVNEQFFGPGTRLTVL.

In nucleotides, the CDR3 is TGTGCTAGTGGTTTGGTAACTCTGGGACTCCGGGGGACAGATACGCAGTATTTT. It codes for CASGLVTLGLRGTDTQYF. The V and J genes are TRBV12-5 and TRBJ2-3, with TRBD2 as a possible D gene (6 bases). Trimming took off 0 bases at V and 3 bases at J, with 19 bases between the two ends. This CDR3 is built from 18 residues. Germline V gene data show CDR1 as LGHNT and CDR2 as FRNRAP.

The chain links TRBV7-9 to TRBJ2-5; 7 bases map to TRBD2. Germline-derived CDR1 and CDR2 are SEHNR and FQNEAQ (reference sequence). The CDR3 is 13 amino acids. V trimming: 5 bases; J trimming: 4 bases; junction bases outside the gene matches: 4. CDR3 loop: CASSPSGTETQYF. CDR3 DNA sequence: TGTGCCAGCAGCCCCAGCGGGACAGAGACCCAGTACTTC. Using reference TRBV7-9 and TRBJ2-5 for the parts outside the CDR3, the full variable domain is DTGVSQNPRHKITKRGQNVTFRCDPISEHNRLYWYRQTLGQGPEFLTYFQNEAQLEKSRLLSDRFSAERPKGSFSTLEIQRTEQGDSAMYLCASSPSGTETQYFGPGTRLLVL.

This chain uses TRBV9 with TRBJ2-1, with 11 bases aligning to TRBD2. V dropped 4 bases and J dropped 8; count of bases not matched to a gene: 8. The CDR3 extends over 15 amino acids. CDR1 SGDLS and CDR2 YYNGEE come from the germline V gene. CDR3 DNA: TGTGCCAGCAGCCAAACTAGCGGGAGTATATATGAGCAGTTCTTC. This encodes CASSQTSGSIYEQFF.

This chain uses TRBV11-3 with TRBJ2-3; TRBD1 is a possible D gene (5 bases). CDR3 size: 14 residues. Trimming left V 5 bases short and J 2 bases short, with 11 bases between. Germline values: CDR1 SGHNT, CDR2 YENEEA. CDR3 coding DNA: TGTGCCAGCAGCCAAGGACATCCCACAGATACGCAGTATTTT. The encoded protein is CASSQGHPTDTQYF.

The chain's CDR3 is CATSDSAVGYTF. CDR3 coding DNA: TGTGCCACCAGTGATTCTGCGGTTGGCTACACCTTC. This chain uses TRBV24-1 with TRBJ1-2, with D hard to call. Per germline, CDR1 KGHDR and CDR2 SFDVKD. The CDR3 contains 12 residues. The V end was cut by 2 bases, the J end by 7 bases, with 7 bases between.

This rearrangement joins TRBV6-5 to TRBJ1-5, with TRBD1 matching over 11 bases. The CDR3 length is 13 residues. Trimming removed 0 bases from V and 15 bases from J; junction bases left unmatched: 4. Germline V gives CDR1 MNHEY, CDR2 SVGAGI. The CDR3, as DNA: TGTGCCAGCAGTTACTCAGGGACAGGGGGGCTGCATTTT. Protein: CASSYSGTGGLHF.